These 25 T cell receptor beta chains were sequenced from one sample in a study of T-cell memory formation after mild COVID-19. TCRdb reprocessed the 5' RACE reads via MiXCR and lists one record per CDR3 protein. The sample records 400,000 or so distinct CDR3 sequences, roughly 21% being singletons. What was sequenced was PBMCs or a T cell subset sorted from them (not recorded which). The origin of the receptors is an adult woman who had mild COVID-19 (a few samples of this study predate the infection). Cell type and time point are not known.

This chain uses TRBV24-1 with TRBJ2-5; 7 bases are a match to TRBD2. The V and J ends lost 4 bases and 5 bases, in that order; junction bases with no gene match: 9. CDR3 length: 15 residues. Germline CDR1 and CDR2: KGHDR and SFDVKD. The CDR3 is CATSDSGTIGETQYF. DNA for the CDR3: TGTGCCACCAGTGACAGCGGGACTATTGGGGAGACCCAGTACTTC.

The chain uses TRBV6-2 or TRBV6-3 and TRBJ1-2; D is possibly TRBD1 (5 bases). This CDR3 is built from 13 residues. Germline CDR1 and CDR2: MNHEY and SVGEGT. With 8 bases removed from V and 2 bases from J, the gap between germline ends came to 12 bases. CDR3 sequence (DNA): TGTGCCAGCCTCGGGGGGATGAACTATGGCTACACCTTC. Translation gives CASLGGMNYGYTF.

V usage is TRBV29-1 and J usage is TRBJ2-7; D might be TRBD2 (6 bases). The CDR3 spans 13 residues. V was clipped by 4 bases and J by 1 base, with 11 bases between them. The germline V gene has CDR1 SQVTM and CDR2 ANQGSEA. The CDR3 here is CSVVGTSSYEQYF. CDR3 bases: TGCAGCGTTGTGGGGACTTCTTCCTACGAGCAGTACTTC.

This clonotype showed up just a few times. The genes are TRBV12-3 or TRBV12-4 and TRBJ2-3; D gene uncertain. This CDR3 is 14 amino acids long. The V end was cut by 6 bases, the J end by 0 bases, with 10 bases between. CDR3 sequence: CASSLTLSTDTQYF. Here the CDR3 DNA reads TGTGCCAGCAGCCTGACTTTAAGCACAGATACGCAGTATTTT.

The count of this clonotype is one. The genes are TRBV6-6 and TRBJ1-2; 12 bases agree with TRBD1. Germline CDR1 and CDR2: MNHNY and SVGAGI (reference sequence). Trimming cost V 4 bases and J 14 bases; bases outside gene matches: 8. The CDR3 has 13 residues. CDR3 sequence (DNA): TGTGCCAGCAGTTCCTACCCGGGACAGGGGGCAACCTTC. It translates to CASSSYPGQGATF.

This clonotype was observed many times. V gene TRBV5-4 combines with J gene TRBJ1-3; 8 nucleotides agree with TRBD1. With 3 bases clipped from V and 2 bases from J, the junction kept 1 base outside the gene matches. The germline CDR1 and CDR2 sequences are SGHNT and YYREEE (reference sequence). This CDR3 spans 14 amino acids. CDR3 loop: CASSSDRAGNTIYF. The CDR3 DNA is TGTGCCAGCAGCTCGGACAGGGCTGGAAACACCATATATTTT.

This clonotype was seen repeatedly, ten times or more. The V gene is TRBV30, the J gene TRBJ2-5; TRBD2 aligns across 7 bases. V shed 6 bases and J 0 bases; nucleotides not matched to a gene: 10. The germline V gene has CDR1 GTSNPN and CDR2 SVGIG (reference sequence). CDR3 size: 15 residues. The CDR3 DNA reads as TGTGCCTGCTCCAATTCTGGACTAGACCAAGAGACCCAGTACTTC. Amino acids: CACSNSGLDQETQYF.

This clonotype appeared a few times. The CDR3 coding sequence is TGCGCCAGCAGGGGTGTGGGCAGTTCAGGTTTATCGAACACCGGGGAGCTGTTTTTT. Translating gives CASRGVGSSGLSNTGELFF. V is TRBV4-1 and J is TRBJ2-2; D uncertain. The germline V and J ends were trimmed by 6 bases and 0 bases, with 23 bases remaining between them. CDR1 is MGHRA and CDR2 is YSYEKL in the germline V gene. This CDR3 region has 19 residues.

The chain links TRBV28 to TRBJ2-7, with 7 bases matching TRBD1. CDR1 and CDR2 from the germline V gene are MDHEN and SYDVKM. The CDR3 extends over 13 amino acids. V lost 5 bases, J lost 6 bases, and 7 bases stayed unmatched. The CDR3 DNA reads as TGTGCCAGCAGTCTCAGGGGGTTAGGCGAGCAGTACTTC. Residues: CASSLRGLGEQYF.

The chain has TRBV7-8 and TRBJ2-7, with 8 bases that match TRBD2. This CDR3 is 14 amino acids long. V gave up 3 bases and J gave up 5 bases; unmatched junction bases: 6. Per germline, CDR1 SGHVS and CDR2 FQNEAQ. The CDR3 is CASSLLAGLNEQYF. The CDR3 coding sequence is TGTGCCAGCAGCTTGTTAGCGGGATTGAACGAGCAGTACTTC.

The chain joins TRBV11-3 to TRBJ2-7, with 7 bases matching TRBD1. Trimming at V came to 5 bases and at J to 0 bases, leaving 7 bases not matched to a gene. CDR1 SGHNT and CDR2 YENEEA come from the germline V gene. The CDR3 runs to 15 residues. The CDR3 is CASSRRQGSSYEQYF. The CDR3 region has the DNA TGTGCCAGCAGCAGAAGACAGGGCAGCTCCTACGAGCAGTACTTC.

Only a few counts were recorded for this clonotype. V is TRBV7-2 and J is TRBJ2-5; D is ambiguous. CDR1 is SGHTA and CDR2 is FQGNSA in the germline V gene. V gave up 2 bases and J gave up 1 base, with 2 bases separating them. This CDR3 comprises 12 residues. The CDR3 nucleotides read TGTGCCAGCAGCTTAACCCAAGAGACCCAGTACTTC. Encoded protein: CASSLTQETQYF.

The chain carries TRBV30 and TRBJ1-1; D unresolved. CDR3 length: 13 amino acids. CDR1 GTSNPN and CDR2 SVGIG come from the germline V gene (reference sequence). V shed 1 base and J shed 5 bases, with 11 bases lying between them. CDR3 in amino acids: CAWSALWATEAFF. For the CDR3, the DNA is TGTGCCTGGAGTGCACTATGGGCAACTGAAGCTTTCTTT.

The CDR3 DNA sequence: TGTGCCAGCAGCCACTGGGGCTGGAGGGTGCGGGAAGTTTCCTACGAGCAGTACTTC. Protein: CASSHWGWRVREVSYEQYF. The chain couples TRBV12-3 or TRBV12-4 to TRBJ2-7, with a weak D call TRBD2 (6 bases). The CDR3 runs to 19 residues. V was trimmed by 6 bases and J by 1 base, leaving 28 bases between them.

This clonotype has more than one count but fewer than ten. This chain's CDR3 is CASSLDRAGGYGYTF. CDR3 bases: TGTGCCAGCAGCTTAGATAGGGCAGGCGGTTATGGCTACACCTTC. J is TRBJ1-2 and V is TRBV7-9, with D uncertain. In germline, CDR1 is SEHNR, CDR2 FQNEAQ (reference sequence). Trimming took off 1 base at V and 5 bases at J, with 14 bases between the two ends. The CDR3 consists of 15 residues.

V and J are TRBV12-3 or TRBV12-4 and TRBJ1-5; no reliable D call. The CDR3 contains 14 residues. V shed 3 bases and J shed 6 bases, with 12 bases lying between them. Written as DNA, the CDR3 is TGTGCCAGCAGTTTGGGTGGGCTTGGTCAGCCCCAGCATTTT. Protein sequence: CASSLGGLGQPQHF.

This clonotype was picked up a small number of times. The V gene is TRBV12-3 or TRBV12-4, the J gene TRBJ2-7; 9 bases are shared with TRBD1. The length of the CDR3 is 14 residues. V was clipped by 7 bases and J by 3 bases; unmatched bases: 7. For the CDR3, the DNA is TGTGCCAGCACCTCACAGGACAGGGGCTACGAGCAGTACTTC. Its protein is CASTSQDRGYEQYF.

This clonotype has just a few counts. The V gene is TRBV6-2 or TRBV6-3, the J gene TRBJ2-1, with 7 bases identical to TRBD2. V trimming: 3 bases; J trimming: 7 bases; junction bases outside the gene matches: 6. CDR1 MNHEY and CDR2 SVGEGT come from the germline V gene. The CDR3 has 14 amino acids. In DNA form, the CDR3 reads TGTGCCAGCAGTTATGGGGGGGTCTGGAATGAGCAGTTCTTC. This gives the protein CASSYGGVWNEQFF.

This clonotype has more than one count but fewer than ten. V is TRBV24-1 and J is TRBJ2-2; D unclear. The V gene lost 7 bases and the J gene lost 4 bases, with 12 bases spanning the gap. The CDR3 runs 14 residues. Germline values: CDR1 KGHDR, CDR2 SFDVKD. The CDR3 nucleotides read TGTGCCACCAGATCTACAACGGCCACCGGGGAGCTGTTTTTT. This translates into CATRSTTATGELFF.

J is TRBJ2-3 and V is TRBV7-2; 10 nucleotides agree with TRBD2. Germline values: CDR1 SGHTA, CDR2 FQGNSA. The CDR3 runs to 16 residues. V trimming: 5 bases; J trimming: 0 bases; junction bases outside the gene matches: 5. The CDR3 DNA sequence: TGTGCCAGCAGCCGAACTAGCGGGGCTAGCACAGATACGCAGTATTTT. Protein product: CASSRTSGASTDTQYF.

The chain has TRBV10-3 and TRBJ1-1; tentative D call: TRBD1 (6 bases). The length of the CDR3 is 14 residues. Looked up from germline, CDR1 is ENHRY and CDR2 is SYGVKD. The V end lost 7 bases, the J end lost 1 base, and 13 bases lay between the germline ends. The DNA for the CDR3 is TGTGCCATCACCGCCGGGACATCGAACACTGAAGCTTTCTTT. Encoded protein: CAITAGTSNTEAFF.

Here the CDR3 DNA reads TGTGCCAGCAGTGAAGCGCAAATCTCCATAGGGGATGCTTTCTTT. Amino acids: CASSEAQISIGDAFF. The gene calls are TRBV2 and TRBJ1-1; possibly TRBD1 for D (5 bases). This CDR3 comprises 15 residues. The germline gives CDR1 SNHLY, CDR2 FYNNEI. Trimming took 0 bases from V and 11 from J, leaving 19 bases between them.

The chain links TRBV6-5 to TRBJ1-3; D remains unclear. In germline, CDR1 is MNHEY, CDR2 SVGAGI. The V end was cut by 2 bases, the J end by 0 bases, with 11 bases between. There are 16 residues in the CDR3. The CDR3 loop is CASSYEFQVSGNTIYF. DNA of the CDR3: TGTGCCAGCAGTTACGAATTCCAGGTCTCTGGAAACACCATATATTTT.

This chain joins TRBV11-2 and TRBJ1-1; D is perhaps TRBD1 (6 bases). Germline values: CDR1 SGHAT, CDR2 FQNNGV. V dropped 5 bases and J dropped 4 bases, with 17 bases sitting between them. This CDR3 has 15 amino acids. CDR3 nucleotide sequence: TGTGCCAGCAGCCCCCGGCACAGGGCGGTCACTGAAGCTTTCTTT. Its translation: CASSPRHRAVTEAFF.

This clonotype was detected many times. The chain employs TRBV5-6 and TRBJ1-1, with D possibly TRBD1 on 5 matching bases. V lost 1 base, J lost 0 bases, and 7 bases lay in between. Germline V lookup: CDR1 SGHDT, CDR2 YYEEEE. The CDR3 totals 14 residues. DNA for the CDR3: TGTGCCAGCAGCTTGCGACAGATGAACACTGAAGCTTTCTTT. Translation gives CASSLRQMNTEAFF.